This T cell receptor (beta chain) was recorded in a study of shared clonotypes between healthy human individuals. CD45RO-negative, CCR7-selected cells formed the naive CD8 fraction, which excluded terminally differentiated effector memory CD45RA+ cells. Generated by immunoSEQ multiplex PCR, the TCRdb table keeps only in-frame clones and is missing some. The sample carries roughly 1,800,000 clones, roughly 94% recorded once. The germline CDR1 and CDR2 sequences are LNHDA and SQIVND (reference sequence). V lost 5 bases and J lost 4, with 6 bases in between. CDR3 length: 11 amino acids. About this clone itself: Other DNA sequences in this specimen translate into the identical CDR3.

This chain joins TRBV19 and TRBJ2-7; D uncertain. The sequenced material came from naive CD8+ T cells sorted from blood. The receptor was isolated from a man aged 18 to 29 in good health. This CDR3 is CASSGGYEQYF. CDR3 nucleotides: TGTGCCAGTAGTGGTGGGTACGAGCAGTACTTC.